This T cell receptor (beta chain) emerged from a study of cytomegalovirus exposure and HLA in healthy donors. With regard to this clone: Its antigen is currently unknown.

PCR involved 60 Vbeta and 13 Jbeta primers. TCRdb's table, derived via immunoSEQ multiplex PCR, lists solely in-frame clones and lacks some. The sample lists some 140,000 clones, roughly 72% seen once, with roughly 2% in the top ten. With 7 bases removed from V and 3 bases from J, the gap between germline ends came to 16 bases. CDR3 size: 13 residues. Germline CDR1 and CDR2: SQVTM and ANQGSEA. Study-level points and caveats: Through in vitro validation, a few CMV-associated chains were shown to be specific for CMV antigens.

The sequence was obtained from a man younger than 45 in good health and CMV-seronegative. The V call is TRBV29-1, the J call TRBJ2-7; the D gene is possibly TRBD2 (6 bases). Input material: PBMCs. The CDR3 nucleotides are TGCAGCGCCACCGCGGGGAACAACTACGAGCAGTACTTC. This sequence encodes CSATAGNNYEQYF.